This T cell receptor delta chain was sequenced in a study of gammadelta T cells in human blood. This clone is judged large. The antigen is undetermined. The junction had 17 bases not matched to a gene; V was cut back by 2 bases and J by 4 bases. In germline, CDR1 is TSWWSYY, CDR2 QGS. The CDR3 contains 19 residues. The study's findings and limits: Polyclonal expansion of innate γδ T cells after birth appeared microbially driven.

TCRdb re-processed the RT-PCR reads via CATT. The sample shows over a thousand delta-chain clones, approximately 8% of them seen only once. The specimen was non-Vgamma9Vdelta2 gamma-delta T cells from adult blood. The chain links TRDV1 to TRDJ1; 9 nucleotides line up with TRDD3. The TCR was taken from a human donor. CDR3 amino acids: CALGERGEVLGEIGDKLIF. The CDR3 bases are TGTGCTCTTGGGGAAAGGGGTGAAGTACTGGGGGAGATTGGCGATAAACTCATCTTT.